This entry features one T cell receptor beta chain sequence. The data belong to a study of blood T cell repertoires in COVID-19. Study as a whole: COVID-19 samples from acute and convalescent phases originated in the United States, Italy and Spain. Nucleic acid was either cDNA or gDNA, and it came from T cells, B-cell-depleted T cells, or PBMCs.

This CDR3 is built from 15 residues. The V end lost 3 bases, the J end lost 2 bases, and 12 bases lay between the germline ends. Germline loops: CDR1 MNHEY, CDR2 SVGAGI. Original analysis: Estimation of nucleated cell counts was performed using reference gene primer amplification. Some clones are missing from TCRdb's copy, which holds only in-frame ones; the method was immunoSEQ multiplex PCR. For V, J and clone size, that table is used; D and trimming come from the DNA. The sample shows over 250,000 clones, about 90% of them seen only once. The V and J genes are TRBV6-5 and TRBJ2-3; D is perhaps TRBD2 (5 bases). Sample: peripheral blood. This clonotype was obtained from a woman in her fifties or sixties with acute or convalescent COVID-19. CDR3 amino acids: CASSYRASSTDTQYF. In nucleotides, the CDR3 is TGTGCCAGCAGTTATCGGGCTAGCTCCACAGATACGCAGTATTTT.